This T cell receptor beta chain was captured in a study of cytomegalovirus exposure and HLA in healthy donors. PCR employed 60 Vbeta and 13 Jbeta primers. Repertoires were generated with immunoSEQ multiplex PCR, while TCRdb's copy carries only in-frame clones and drops some. Of approximately 210,000 clones in the sample, more than 60% were seen once. The sample was PBMCs. This receptor was obtained from a woman in her twenties or thirties in good health and CMV-seropositive.

CDR3 residues: CASSPSTTSSYEQYF. The CDR3 region has the DNA TGTGCCAGCAGCCCCAGCACTACCAGCTCCTACGAGCAGTACTTC. This rearrangement joins TRBV9 to TRBJ2-7; D unresolved. Germline V lookup: CDR1 SGDLS, CDR2 YYNGEE. The V and J ends lost 4 bases and 0 bases respectively, with 14 bases between them. CDR3 length: 15 residues.